This passage covers 14 T cell receptor beta chains from one sample sequenced in a study of PD-1 blockade in classical Hodgkin lymphoma. Following autologous stem cell transplantation, relapse occurred in every patient, and exposure to brentuximab vedotin varied. Assay: immunoSEQ multiplex PCR; the TCRdb copy retains only in-frame clones and omits some. The data hold around 34,000 clones, with over 60% observed a single time. Sequencing used peripheral blood mononuclear cells (PBMCs), obtained before the second cycle of nivolumab. Source of these receptors: a human donor with classical Hodgkin lymphoma.

Here the CDR3 reads CASQERWLAGGQETQYF. As DNA, the CDR3 is TGTGCCAGCCAAGAAAGATGGCTAGCGGGGGGGCAAGAGACCCAGTACTTC. V and J are TRBV2 and TRBJ2-5, with 12 bases identical to TRBD2. The CDR3 is 17 residues long. Losses at the gene ends were 8 bases for V and 2 bases for J; bases not matched to a gene: 12. Germline loops: CDR1 SNHLY, CDR2 FYNNEI.

The chain uses TRBV2 and TRBJ2-3; TRBD2 matches 8 bases. The CDR3 has 13 amino acids. Germline CDR1 SNHLY, CDR2 FYNNEI. Trimming at V came to 5 bases and at J to 4 bases, leaving 2 bases not matched to a gene. DNA for the CDR3: TGTGCCAGCAGTCCACTAGCGGCAGATACGCAGTATTTT. This gives the protein CASSPLAADTQYF.

J is TRBJ2-3 and V is TRBV5-1, with TRBD2 matching 9 bases. Germline CDR1 is SGHRS and CDR2 is YFSETQ. Unmatched junction bases numbered 6, after V lost 4 bases and J lost 0 bases. The CDR3 loop spans 16 amino acids. CDR3 DNA: TGCGCCAGCAGCGATCCAAGCGGGGGGAGCACAGATACGCAGTATTTT. Its translation: CASSDPSGGSTDTQYF.

The V call is TRBV10-3, the J call TRBJ1-6, with D possibly matching TRBD1 (6 bases). V lost 8 bases to trimming and J lost 10 bases, with 15 bases between them. Germline lookup yields CDR1 ENHRY and CDR2 SYGVKD. The CDR3 is made up of 13 amino acids. This CDR3 is CAIQGGGRSPLHF. For the CDR3, the DNA is TGTGCCATCCAGGGAGGGGGAAGGTCACCCCTCCACTTT.

The V gene is TRBV6-5, the J gene TRBJ1-1; possibly TRBD1 for D (6 bases). Germline V gene lookup returns CDR1 MNHEY and CDR2 SVGAGI. The CDR3 extends over 14 amino acids. The germline V and J ends were trimmed by 3 bases and 5 bases, with 13 bases remaining between them. CDR3 DNA: TGTGCCAGCAGTTATGCTGGACAGAGGACTGAAGCTTTCTTT. Translating it yields CASSYAGQRTEAFF.

To note about this clone: Distinct nucleotide sequences in the sample also encode this CDR3. The chain combines TRBV6-4 with TRBJ1-2, with 8 nucleotides matching TRBD1. Germline values: CDR1 MRHNA, CDR2 SNTAGT. V gave up 0 bases and J gave up 8 bases; unmatched junction bases: 2. This CDR3 contains 13 residues. CDR3 loop: CASSDSRQGGYTF. The CDR3 coding sequence is TGTGCCAGCAGTGACTCTAGACAGGGGGGCTACACCTTC.

This chain uses TRBV10-3 with TRBJ2-7, with a possible D match to TRBD2 (6 bases). The CDR3 sequence is 12 residues long. The V end lost 4 bases, the J end lost 7 bases, and 11 bases lay between the germline ends. The germline V gene encodes CDR1 ENHRY and CDR2 SYGVKD. The CDR3 DNA reads TGTGCCATCAGTGCCGAGGGAGGAGAGCAGTACTTC. Protein product: CAISAEGGEQYF.

This clone came up a few times. This chain joins TRBV4-3 and TRBJ1-1; D is perhaps TRBD1 (6 bases). Trimming took off 6 bases at V and 4 bases at J, with 21 bases between the two ends. This CDR3 has 16 residues. CDR1 is LGHNA, CDR2 YSLEER, per germline. CDR3 bases: TGCGCCAGCAGTCCGAATGCAGGGGAAGGGGCCACTGAAGCTTTCTTT. Amino acids: CASSPNAGEGATEAFF.

J is TRBJ2-7 and V is TRBV2; D unclear. The CDR3 spans 14 residues. The germline V gene has CDR1 SNHLY and CDR2 FYNNEI. The germline V and J ends were trimmed by 4 bases and 3 bases, with 13 bases remaining between them. CDR3 nucleotide sequence: TGTGCCAGCAGTGGCCCCCCGACATACTACGAGCAGTACTTC. Translated: CASSGPPTYYEQYF. The full variable domain, with the rest looked up from reference TRBV2 and TRBJ2-7, is EPEVTQTPSHQVTQMGQEVILRCVPISNHLYFYWYRQILGQKVEFLVSFYNNEISEKSEIFDDQFSVERPDGSNFTLKIRSTKLEDSAMYFCASSGPPTYYEQYFGPGTRLTVT.

The chain recombines TRBV19 with TRBJ2-1; 7 bases agree with TRBD2. CDR1 LNHDA and CDR2 SQIVND come from the germline V gene (reference sequence). CDR3 length: 18 residues. The V and J ends lost 1 base and 0 bases, in that order; junction bases with no gene match: 9. The CDR3: CASSIGVGGYTSYNEQFF. In DNA form, the CDR3 reads TGTGCCAGTAGTATAGGTGTCGGGGGGTACACCTCCTACAATGAGCAGTTCTTC.

CDR3 DNA sequence: TGTGCCAGCAGCCAGAAAAGAGATACGCAGTATTTT. This translates into CASSQKRDTQYF. The J gene is TRBJ2-3, the V gene TRBV27; the D is unclear. Germline CDR1 reads MNHEY; CDR2 reads SMNVEV (reference sequence). Trimming cost V 6 bases and J 5 bases, with 9 bases left between them. The CDR3 covers 12 residues.

The chain recombines TRBV27 with TRBJ2-7; the match to TRBD1 covers 9 bases. Germline assignment: CDR1 MNHEY and CDR2 SMNVEV (reference sequence). V was clipped by 8 bases and J by 6 bases; unmatched bases: 11. The CDR3 has 14 residues. CDR3 coding DNA: TGTGCCAGCGCTCCCGCGGGACAGGGCCGCGAGCAGTACTTC. Translation gives CASAPAGQGREQYF.

The rearrangement links TRBV25-1 to TRBJ2-5; D not certain. The J call may be wrong; the DNA end is better matched by TRBJ2-7. In germline, CDR1 is MGHDK, CDR2 SYGVNS. CDR3 length: 13 amino acids. The CDR3 protein is CASSDPPHYEQYF. As DNA, the CDR3 is TGTGCCAGCAGTGATCCCCCCCACTACGAGCAGTACTTC.

The rearrangement joins TRBV2 to TRBJ2-3; D unclear. Per the germline V gene, CDR1 is SNHLY and CDR2 is FYNNEI. The CDR3 consists of 14 residues. V lost 8 bases, J lost 2 bases, and 14 bases lay in between. The CDR3 sequence: CASQPLRSTDTQYF. In nucleotides, the CDR3 is TGTGCCAGCCAGCCTCTAAGGTCCACAGATACGCAGTATTTT.